The present entry profiles one T cell receptor beta chain with its context. Its antigen is not known. With 0 bases clipped from V and 2 bases from J, the junction kept 4 bases outside the gene matches. The CDR3 has 17 amino acids. Germline V gene sequence: CDR1 LGHNA, CDR2 YNFKEQ. This record belongs to a study of OX40 agonist ivuxolimab in advanced cancers. Overall study findings and caveats: CD4+ T cells averaged fewer expanded clones than CD8+ T cells.

Using immunoSEQ multiplex PCR, the repertoire was profiled, and TCRdb retains in-frame clones only, with some absent. The sample has about 20,000 clones, 75% to 90% seen once; the top ten hold roughly 25%. The sequence came from an adult with an advanced solid tumor such as melanoma, head and neck, liver or kidney cancer. Material: CD4+ or CD8+ T cells sorted from blood, obtained in a trial of the OX40 agonist ivuxolimab. V and J are TRBV4-2 and TRBJ2-3; 11 bases match TRBD2. The CDR3 protein is CASSQDELAGDTDTQYF. CDR3 bases: TGTGCCAGCAGCCAAGATGAACTAGCGGGAGACACAGATACGCAGTATTTT.